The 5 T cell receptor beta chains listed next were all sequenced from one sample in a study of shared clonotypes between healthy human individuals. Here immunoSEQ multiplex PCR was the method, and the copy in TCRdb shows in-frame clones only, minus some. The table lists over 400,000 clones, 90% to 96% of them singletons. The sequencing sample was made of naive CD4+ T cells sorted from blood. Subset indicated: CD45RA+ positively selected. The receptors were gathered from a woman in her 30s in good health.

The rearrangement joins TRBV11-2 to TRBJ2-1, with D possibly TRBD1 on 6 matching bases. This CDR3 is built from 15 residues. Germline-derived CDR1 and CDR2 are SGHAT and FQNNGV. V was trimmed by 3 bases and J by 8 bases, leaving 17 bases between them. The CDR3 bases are TGTGCCAGCAGCTTTTCGCAGGGGATGAGATATGAGCAGTTCTTC. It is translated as CASSFSQGMRYEQFF.

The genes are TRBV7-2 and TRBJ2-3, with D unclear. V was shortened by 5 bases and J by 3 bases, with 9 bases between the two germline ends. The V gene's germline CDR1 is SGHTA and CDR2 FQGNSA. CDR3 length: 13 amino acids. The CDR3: CASSTPSTDTQYF. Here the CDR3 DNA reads TGTGCCAGCAGCACGCCCAGTACAGATACGCAGTATTTT.

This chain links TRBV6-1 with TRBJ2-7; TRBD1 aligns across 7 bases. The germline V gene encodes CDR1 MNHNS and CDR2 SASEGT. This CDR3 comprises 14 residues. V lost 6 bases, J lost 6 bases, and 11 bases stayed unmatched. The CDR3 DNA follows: TGTGCCAGCAGGATCGAAAATACAGGGGCCGAGCAGTACTTC. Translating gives CASRIENTGAEQYF.

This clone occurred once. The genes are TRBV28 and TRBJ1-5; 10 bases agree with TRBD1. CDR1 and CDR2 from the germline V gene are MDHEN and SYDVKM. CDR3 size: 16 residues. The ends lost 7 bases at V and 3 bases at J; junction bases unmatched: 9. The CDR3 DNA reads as TGTGCCAGCATCGAAGGGGACAGGGGAAACAATCAGCCCCAGCATTTT. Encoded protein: CASIEGDRGNNQPQHF.

For the CDR3, the DNA is TGTGCCAGCAGTTTAACCCCAGGGGGCACCTACGAGCAGTACTTC. Its protein product is CASSLTPGGTYEQYF. The V and J genes are TRBV27 and TRBJ2-7; TRBD1 aligns across 8 bases. This CDR3 spans 15 amino acids. CDR1 and CDR2 from the germline V gene are MNHEY and SMNVEV (reference sequence). With 2 bases clipped from V and 2 bases from J, the junction kept 5 bases outside the gene matches.